This T cell receptor beta chain is from a study of blood T cell repertoires in COVID-19. For the study at large: Both acute and convalescent COVID-19 samples were obtained from the United States, Italy and Spain.

The CDR3 extends over 10 amino acids. The V gene's germline CDR1 is GTSNPN and CDR2 SVGIG (reference sequence). As for this clone: At one of its ends the junction is not consistent with the germline gene, which may arise from a read error.

Some clones are missing from TCRdb's copy, which holds only in-frame ones; the method was immunoSEQ multiplex PCR. Of approximately 190,000 clones in the sample, 84% were seen once. This TCR derives from a human donor in a cohort sampled during active COVID-19. Sequencing was performed on peripheral blood. V usage is TRBV30 and J usage is TRBJ2-7; tentatively, D is TRBD2 (6 bases). This CDR3 reads CALRIGRTTF. The CDR3 DNA follows: TGTGCCCTACGAATCGGGAGAACGACCTTC.